A single sample is the source of the 2 T cell receptor beta chains below, sequenced in a study of siplizumab effects on memory and regulatory T cells. The antigens these receptors bind are not known. Some clones are missing from TCRdb's copy, which holds only in-frame ones; the method was immunoSEQ multiplex PCR. The data hold approximately 20,000 clones, with 44% observed a single time. The mixed lymphocyte reaction cells were held in coculture (37°C) for over 5 days. The sample comprised CFSE-low (dividing) CD4+ T cells sorted from an allogeneic mixed lymphocyte reaction. The receptors were sampled from a human donor in good health; the cells came from an allogeneic mixed lymphocyte reaction. Some clones in this sample may be carry-over from other donors' samples.

This clone was detected only a few times. The chain recombines TRBV29-1 with TRBJ1-1, with 7 bases aligning to TRBD1. The CDR3 is 13 amino acids. Germline lookup yields CDR1 SQVTM and CDR2 ANQGSEA. V dropped 6 bases and J dropped 1; count of bases not matched to a gene: 5. DNA for the CDR3: TGCAGCGTATCGACAGGGCGGAACACTGAAGCTTTCTTT. Protein sequence: CSVSTGRNTEAFF.

This clone is medium-sized in the sample. The chain is built from TRBV18 and TRBJ1-3; TRBD1 might be the D (5 bases). The CDR3 contains 16 residues. V was trimmed by 6 bases and J by 0 bases, leaving 15 bases between them. From germline, CDR1 is KGHSH and CDR2 LQKENI. As DNA, the CDR3 is TGTGCCAGCTCTACCACTTCGGGGGACTCTGGAAACACCATATATTTT. This gives the protein CASSTTSGDSGNTIYF.